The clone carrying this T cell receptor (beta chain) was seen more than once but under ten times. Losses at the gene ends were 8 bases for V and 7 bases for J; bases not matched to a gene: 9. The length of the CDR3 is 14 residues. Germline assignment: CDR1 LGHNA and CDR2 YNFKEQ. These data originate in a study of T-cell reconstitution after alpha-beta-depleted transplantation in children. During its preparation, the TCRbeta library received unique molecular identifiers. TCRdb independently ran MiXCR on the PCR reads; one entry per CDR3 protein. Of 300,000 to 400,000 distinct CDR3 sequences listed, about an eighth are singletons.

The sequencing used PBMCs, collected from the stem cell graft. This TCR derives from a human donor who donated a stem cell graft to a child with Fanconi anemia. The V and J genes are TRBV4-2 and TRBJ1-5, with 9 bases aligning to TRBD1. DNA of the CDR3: TGTGCCAGCGCTATTGACAGGGGGGGACAGCCCCAGCATTTT. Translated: CASAIDRGGQPQHF.